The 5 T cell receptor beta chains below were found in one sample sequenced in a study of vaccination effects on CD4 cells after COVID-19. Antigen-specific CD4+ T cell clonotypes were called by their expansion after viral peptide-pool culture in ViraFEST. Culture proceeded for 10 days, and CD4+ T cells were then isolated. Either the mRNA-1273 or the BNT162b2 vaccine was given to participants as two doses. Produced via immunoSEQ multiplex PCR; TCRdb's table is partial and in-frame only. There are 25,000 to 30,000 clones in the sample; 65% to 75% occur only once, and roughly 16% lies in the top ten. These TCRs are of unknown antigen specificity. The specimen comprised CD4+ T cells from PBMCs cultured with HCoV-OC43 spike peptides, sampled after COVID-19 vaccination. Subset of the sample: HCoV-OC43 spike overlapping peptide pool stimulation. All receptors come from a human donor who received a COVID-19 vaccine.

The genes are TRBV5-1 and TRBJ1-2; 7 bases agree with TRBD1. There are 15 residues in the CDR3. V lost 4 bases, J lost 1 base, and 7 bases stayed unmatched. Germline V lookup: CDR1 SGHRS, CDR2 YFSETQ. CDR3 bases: TGCGCCAGCAGCCCTGACAGGGCGCATAACTATGGCTACACCTTC. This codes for CASSPDRAHNYGYTF.

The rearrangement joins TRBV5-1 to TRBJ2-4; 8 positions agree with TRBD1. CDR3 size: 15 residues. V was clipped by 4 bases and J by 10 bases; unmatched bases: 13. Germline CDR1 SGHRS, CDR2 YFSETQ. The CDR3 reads CASSPRGTGNAIQYF. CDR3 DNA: TGCGCCAGCAGCCCGAGAGGGACAGGCAACGCGATTCAGTACTTC.

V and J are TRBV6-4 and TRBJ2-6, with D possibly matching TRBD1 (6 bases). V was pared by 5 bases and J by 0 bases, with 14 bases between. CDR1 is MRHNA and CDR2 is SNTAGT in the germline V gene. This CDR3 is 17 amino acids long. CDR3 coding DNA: TGTGCCAGCAGTAAGGACAGTACGAGCTCTGGGGCCAACGTCCTGACTTTC. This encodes CASSKDSTSSGANVLTF.

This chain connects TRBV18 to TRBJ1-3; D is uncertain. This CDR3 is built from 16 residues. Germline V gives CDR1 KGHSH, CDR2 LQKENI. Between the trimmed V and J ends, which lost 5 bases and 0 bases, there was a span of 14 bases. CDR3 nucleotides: TGTGCCAGCTCAAGCCAGACGTCAATCTCTGGAAACACCATATATTTT. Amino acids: CASSSQTSISGNTIYF.

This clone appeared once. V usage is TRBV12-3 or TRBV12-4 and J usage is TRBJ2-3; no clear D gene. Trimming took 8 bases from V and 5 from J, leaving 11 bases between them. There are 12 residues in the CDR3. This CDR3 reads CASRPPGDTQYF. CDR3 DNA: TGTGCCAGCCGTCCCCCGGGAGATACGCAGTATTTT.